This T cell receptor beta chain was recovered during a study of OX40 agonist ivuxolimab in advanced cancers. Data came from immunoSEQ multiplex PCR; TCRdb stores just in-frame clones and leaves some out. This sample has roughly 13,000 clones, with around 80% found just once. Note on this clone: The antigen remains unidentified.

Points from the study as a whole: Expanded peripheral T-cell antigen specificity went undetermined. At doses 0.1 to 3.0 mg/kg, CD4+ and CD8+ clones expanded. CD8+ T cells averaged more expanded clones than CD4+.

Trimming left V 5 bases short and J 5 bases short, with 15 bases between. The CDR3 has 14 amino acids. Germline CDR1 and CDR2: MNHEY and SMNVEV (reference sequence). Collection of blood occurred at baseline, at cycle 4 day 1, and at cycle 7 day 1. Source: CD4+ or CD8+ T cells sorted from blood, taken in a trial of the OX40 agonist ivuxolimab. V and J are TRBV27 and TRBJ2-5; TRBD2 might be the D (6 bases). The clonotype originates from an adult with an advanced solid tumor such as melanoma, head and neck, liver or kidney cancer. The CDR3, as DNA: TGTGCCAGCAGTATCGGGACTTACGGGGAGACCCAGTACTTC. Amino acids: CASSIGTYGETQYF.